This is a list of T cell receptor beta chains from one sample in a study of T-cell memory formation after mild COVID-19. TCRdb analysed the 5' RACE reads with MiXCR anew, one entry per CDR3 protein. Of over 120,000 distinct CDR3 sequences in the sample, under 30% were seen once. Source material: PBMCs or a T cell subset sorted from them (not recorded which). These receptors all come from an adult woman who had mild COVID-19 (a few samples of this study predate the infection). Cell type and time point are not known. The CDR3 runs from the conserved cysteine through the conserved F or W. The order of the fields is CDR3 protein, D gene, J gene, V gene. A D gene is named only where the DNA matches it firmly.

CASSVESERSEQYF - TRBJ2-7 TRBV9
CASSQDSGNYGYTF - TRBJ1-2 TRBV4-3
CATSRARAGSVTEAFF - TRBJ1-1 TRBV15
CASSFGDRPEAFF - TRBJ1-1 TRBV12-3/TRBV12-4
CASRWTGQETQYF - TRBJ2-5 TRBV12-3/TRBV12-4
CASSVGGRNTEAFF - TRBJ1-1 TRBV9
CAYNWMSDTQYF - TRBJ2-3 TRBV7-9
CASSGGQGSNQPQHF TRBD1 TRBJ1-5 TRBV25-1
CASSQGDRGDNEKLFF TRBD1 TRBJ1-4 TRBV4-3
CASSLGQGESYEQYF TRBD1 TRBJ2-7 TRBV5-1
CASRKDSTDTQYF - TRBJ2-3 TRBV5-1
CASSVGTETLYGYTF - TRBJ1-2 TRBV9
CSVESPWTGRGKLFF - TRBJ1-4 TRBV29-1
CASSLTGGGWDNEQFF TRBD2 TRBJ2-1 TRBV4-1
CATSEAGSAYEQYF - TRBJ2-7 TRBV24-1
CSARESGGVNYGYTF - TRBJ1-2 TRBV20-1
CASSALESYEQYF - TRBJ2-7 TRBV5-1
CASRVHVSGNTIYF - TRBJ1-3 TRBV6-6
CASSEWTGRQTDTQYF TRBD2 TRBJ2-3 TRBV6-6
CASSNLLQGANGYTF - TRBJ1-2 TRBV5-1
CASSDSTGHEQFF - TRBJ2-1 TRBV6-4
CATSRARGVAETQYF - TRBJ2-5 TRBV15
CASSDMRQGYEQYF TRBD1 TRBJ2-7 TRBV6-4
CASSLTDGESSYNEQFF - TRBJ2-1 TRBV7-2
CASSYGGNTEAFF - TRBJ1-1 TRBV27
CATSEPGVNYGYTF - TRBJ1-2 TRBV24-1
CASSFGQPQHF - TRBJ1-5 TRBV12-3/TRBV12-4
CAISGETGQKDTEAFF TRBD1 TRBJ1-1 TRBV10-3
CSATDTLGPQHF - TRBJ1-5 TRBV20-1
CSAWDRDTQETQYF TRBD1 TRBJ2-5 TRBV20-1
CASSPPLQREAFF - TRBJ1-1 TRBV7-9
CATSVNSNQPQHF - TRBJ1-5 TRBV24-1
CAWSQGLGYYNEQFF - TRBJ2-1 TRBV30
CASSPKGTRGTDTQYF TRBD2 TRBJ2-3 TRBV4-3
CASGSAGLTGELFF - TRBJ2-2 TRBV7-7
CASSLSRGWYEQFF - TRBJ2-1 TRBV18